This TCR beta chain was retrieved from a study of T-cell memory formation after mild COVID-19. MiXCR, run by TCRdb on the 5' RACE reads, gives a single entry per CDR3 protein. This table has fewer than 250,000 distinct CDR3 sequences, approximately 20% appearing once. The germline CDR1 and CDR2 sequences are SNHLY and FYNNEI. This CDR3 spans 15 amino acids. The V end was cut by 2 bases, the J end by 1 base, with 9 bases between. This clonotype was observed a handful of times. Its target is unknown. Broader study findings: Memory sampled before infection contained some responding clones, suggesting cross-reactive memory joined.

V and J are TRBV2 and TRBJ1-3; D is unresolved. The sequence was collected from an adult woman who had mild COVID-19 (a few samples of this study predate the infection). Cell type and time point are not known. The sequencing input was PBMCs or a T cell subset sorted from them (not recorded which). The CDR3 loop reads CASSENGLSGNTIYF. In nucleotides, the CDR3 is TGTGCCAGCAGTGAAAACGGACTGTCTGGAAACACCATATATTTT. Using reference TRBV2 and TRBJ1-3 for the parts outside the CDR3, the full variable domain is EPEVTQTPSHQVTQMGQEVILRCVPISNHLYFYWYRQILGQKVEFLVSFYNNEISEKSEIFDDQFSVERPDGSNFTLKIRSTKLEDSAMYFCASSENGLSGNTIYFGEGSWLTVV.